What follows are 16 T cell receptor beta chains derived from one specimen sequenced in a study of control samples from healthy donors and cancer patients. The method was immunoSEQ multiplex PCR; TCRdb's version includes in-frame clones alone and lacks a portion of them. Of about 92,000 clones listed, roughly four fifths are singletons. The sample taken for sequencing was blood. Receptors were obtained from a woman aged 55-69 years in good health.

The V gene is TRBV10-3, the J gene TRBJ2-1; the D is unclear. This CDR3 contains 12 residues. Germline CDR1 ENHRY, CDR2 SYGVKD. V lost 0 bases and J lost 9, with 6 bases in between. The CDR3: CAISESVSEQFF. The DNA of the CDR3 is TGTGCCATCAGTGAGTCGGTCAGTGAGCAGTTCTTC.

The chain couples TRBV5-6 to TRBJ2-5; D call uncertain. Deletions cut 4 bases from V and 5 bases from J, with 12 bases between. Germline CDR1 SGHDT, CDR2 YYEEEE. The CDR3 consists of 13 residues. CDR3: CASSAPPSETQYF. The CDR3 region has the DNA TGTGCCAGCAGCGCCCCCCCAAGTGAGACCCAGTACTTC. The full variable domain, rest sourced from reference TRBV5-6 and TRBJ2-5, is DAGVTQSPTHLIKTRGQQVTLRCSPKSGHDTVSWYQQALGQGPQFIFQYYEEEERQRGNFPDRFSGHQFPNYSSELNVNALLLGDSALYLCASSAPPSETQYFGPGTRLLVL.

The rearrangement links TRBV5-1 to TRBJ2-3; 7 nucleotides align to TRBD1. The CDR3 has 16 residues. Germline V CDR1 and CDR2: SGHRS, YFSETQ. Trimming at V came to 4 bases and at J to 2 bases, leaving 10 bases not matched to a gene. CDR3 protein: CASSTDPGQYTDTQYF. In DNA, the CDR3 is TGCGCCAGCAGCACCGATCCGGGACAGTACACAGATACGCAGTATTTT.

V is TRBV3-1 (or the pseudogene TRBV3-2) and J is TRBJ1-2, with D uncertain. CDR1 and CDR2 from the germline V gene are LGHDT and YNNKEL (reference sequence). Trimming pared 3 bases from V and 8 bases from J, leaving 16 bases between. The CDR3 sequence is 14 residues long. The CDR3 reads CASSHRREVGGYTF. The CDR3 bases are TGTGCCAGCAGCCACAGAAGAGAGGTCGGCGGCTACACCTTC.

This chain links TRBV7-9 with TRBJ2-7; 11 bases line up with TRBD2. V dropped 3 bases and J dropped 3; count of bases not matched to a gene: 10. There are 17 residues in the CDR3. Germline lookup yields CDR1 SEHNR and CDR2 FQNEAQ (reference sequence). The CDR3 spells CASSFYTGLAVNYEQYF. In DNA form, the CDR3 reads TGTGCCAGCAGCTTCTACACGGGACTAGCGGTAAACTACGAGCAGTACTTC.

CDR3 amino acids: CASSYEIAGELFF. The CDR3 DNA reads TGTGCCAGCAGTTACGAGATTGCAGGGGAGCTGTTTTTT. The chain carries TRBV6-6 and TRBJ2-2; D unresolved. The V end was cut by 2 bases, the J end by 8 bases, with 9 bases between. The CDR3 is made up of 13 amino acids. Looked up from germline, CDR1 is MNHNY and CDR2 is SVGAGI (reference sequence).

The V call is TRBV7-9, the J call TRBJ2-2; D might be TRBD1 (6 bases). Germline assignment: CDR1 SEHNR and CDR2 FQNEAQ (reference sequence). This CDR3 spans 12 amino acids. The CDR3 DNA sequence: TGTGGGACAGTTAAGAACACCGGGGAGCTGTTTTTT. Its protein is CGTVKNTGELFF. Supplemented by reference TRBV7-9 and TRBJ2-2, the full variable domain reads DTGVSQNPRHKITKRGQNVTFRCDPISEHNRLYWYRQTLGQGPEFLTYFQNEAQLEKSRLLSDRFSAERPKGSFSTLEIQRTEQGDSAMYLCGTVKNTGELFFGEGSRLTVL.

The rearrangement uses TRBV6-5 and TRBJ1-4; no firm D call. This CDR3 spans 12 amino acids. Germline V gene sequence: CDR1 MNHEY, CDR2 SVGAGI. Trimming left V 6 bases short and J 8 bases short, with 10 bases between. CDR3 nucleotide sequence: TGTGCCAGCAGATGGAGAGGGGAAAAACTGTTTTTT. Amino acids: CASRWRGEKLFF.

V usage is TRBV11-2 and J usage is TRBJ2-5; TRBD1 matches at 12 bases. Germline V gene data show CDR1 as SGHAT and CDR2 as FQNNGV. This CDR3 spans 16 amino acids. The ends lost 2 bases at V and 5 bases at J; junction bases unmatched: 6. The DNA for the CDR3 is TGTGCCAGCAGCTTATGGGGACAGGGGGCGGTGGAGACCCAGTACTTC. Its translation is CASSLWGQGAVETQYF.

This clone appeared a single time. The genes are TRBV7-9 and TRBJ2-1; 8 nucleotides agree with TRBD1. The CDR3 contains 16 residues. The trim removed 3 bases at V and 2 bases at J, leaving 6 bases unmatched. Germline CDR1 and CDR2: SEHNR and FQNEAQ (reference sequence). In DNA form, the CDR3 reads TGTGCCAGCAGCTTTTTCAGGACAGGGACCTACAATGAGCAGTTCTTC. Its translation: CASSFFRTGTYNEQFF.

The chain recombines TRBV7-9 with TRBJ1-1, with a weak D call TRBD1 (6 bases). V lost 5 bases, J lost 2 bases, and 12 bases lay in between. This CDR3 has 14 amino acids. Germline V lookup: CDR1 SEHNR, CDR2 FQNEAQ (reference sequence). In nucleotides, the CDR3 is TGTGCCAGCAGCCACAGGGAGTTTAACACTGAAGCTTTCTTT. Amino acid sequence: CASSHREFNTEAFF.

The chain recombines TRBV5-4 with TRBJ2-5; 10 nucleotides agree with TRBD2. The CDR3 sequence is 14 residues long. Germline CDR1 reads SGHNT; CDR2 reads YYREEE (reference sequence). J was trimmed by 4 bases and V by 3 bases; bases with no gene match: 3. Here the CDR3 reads CASSSSGGGETQYF. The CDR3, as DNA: TGTGCCAGCAGCTCTAGCGGGGGAGGAGAGACCCAGTACTTC.

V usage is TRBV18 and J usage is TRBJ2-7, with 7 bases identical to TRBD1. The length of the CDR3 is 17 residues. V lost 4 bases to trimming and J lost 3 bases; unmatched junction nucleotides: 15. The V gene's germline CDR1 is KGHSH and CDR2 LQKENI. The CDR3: CASSLLNPGQLNYEQYF. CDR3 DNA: TGTGCCAGCTCACTCCTAAACCCGGGACAGTTAAACTACGAGCAGTACTTC.

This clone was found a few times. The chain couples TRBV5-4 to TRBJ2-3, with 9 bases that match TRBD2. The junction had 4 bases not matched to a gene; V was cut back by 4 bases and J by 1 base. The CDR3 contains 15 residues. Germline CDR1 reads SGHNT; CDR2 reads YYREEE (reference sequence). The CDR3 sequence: CASSGVAGGTDTQYF. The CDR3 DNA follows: TGTGCCAGCAGCGGGGTAGCGGGGGGCACAGATACGCAGTATTTT. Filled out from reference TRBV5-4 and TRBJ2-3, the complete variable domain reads ETGVTQSPTHLIKTRGQQVTLRCSSQSGHNTVSWYQQALGQGPQFIFQYYREEENGRGNFPPRFSGLQFPNYSSELNVNALELDDSALYLCASSGVAGGTDTQYFGPGTRLTVL.

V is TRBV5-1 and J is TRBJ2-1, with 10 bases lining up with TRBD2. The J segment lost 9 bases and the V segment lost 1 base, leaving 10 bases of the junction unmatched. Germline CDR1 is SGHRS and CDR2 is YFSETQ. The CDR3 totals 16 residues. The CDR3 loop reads CASSLIASGSITEQFF. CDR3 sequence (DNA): TGCGCCAGCAGCTTGATAGCTAGCGGGAGTATCACTGAGCAGTTCTTC.

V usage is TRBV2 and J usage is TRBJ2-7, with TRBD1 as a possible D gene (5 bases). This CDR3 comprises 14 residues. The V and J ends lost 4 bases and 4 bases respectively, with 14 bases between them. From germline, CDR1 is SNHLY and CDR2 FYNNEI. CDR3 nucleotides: TGTGCCAGCAGTGTTGGCAGGGCTCAGTACGAGCAGTACTTC. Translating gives CASSVGRAQYEQYF.